This T cell receptor (beta chain) derives from a study of PD-1 blockade in classical Hodgkin lymphoma. The germline V gene encodes CDR1 SGHTA and CDR2 FQGNSA. V shed 0 bases and J shed 0 bases, with 5 bases lying between them. This CDR3 has 14 amino acids. The repertoire was sequenced with immunoSEQ multiplex PCR; TCRdb's copy has only in-frame clones and lacks some. This sample has tens of thousands of clones; 90% occur once, and the top ten carry about 2.9%. Time point denoted: cycle 4 day 1 (C4D1), after 6 weeks of nivolumab. Exposure to brentuximab vedotin varied, and each patient had relapsed following autologous stem cell transplantation.

This TCR was sampled from a human donor with classical Hodgkin lymphoma. V usage is TRBV7-2 and J usage is TRBJ2-5, with D hard to call. Sequenced material: peripheral blood mononuclear cells (PBMCs), taken before the fourth cycle of nivolumab. The CDR3: CASSLAANQETQYF. The CDR3 DNA reads as TGTGCCAGCAGCTTAGCCGCTAACCAAGAGACCCAGTACTTC.